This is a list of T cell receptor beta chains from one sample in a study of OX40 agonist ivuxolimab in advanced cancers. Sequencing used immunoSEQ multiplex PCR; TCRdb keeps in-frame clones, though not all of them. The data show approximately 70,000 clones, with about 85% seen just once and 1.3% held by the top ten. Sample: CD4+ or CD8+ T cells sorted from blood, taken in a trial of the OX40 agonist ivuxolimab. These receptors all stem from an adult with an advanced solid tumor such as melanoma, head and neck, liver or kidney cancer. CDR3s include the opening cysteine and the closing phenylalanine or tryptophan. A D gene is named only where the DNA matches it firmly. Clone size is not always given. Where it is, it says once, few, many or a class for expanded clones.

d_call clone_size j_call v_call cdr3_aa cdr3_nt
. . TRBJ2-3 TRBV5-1 CASSLVGQSTDTQYF TGCGCCAGCAGCTTGGTCGGGCAAAGCACAGATACGCAGTATTTT
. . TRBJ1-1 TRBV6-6 CASSRGNTEAFF TGTGCCAGCAGCCGGGGGAACACTGAAGCTTTCTTT
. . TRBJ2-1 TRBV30 CAWSVLDGREFF TGTGCCTGGAGTGTCCTGGACGGTAGGGAGTTCTTC
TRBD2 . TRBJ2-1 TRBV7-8 CASSLRTSGSSVQEQFF TGTGCCAGCAGCCTCCGGACTAGCGGGAGTTCGGTACAGGAGCAGTTCTTC
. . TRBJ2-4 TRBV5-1 CASSPLGGDSIQYF TGCGCCAGCAGCCCCCTAGGGGGGGATAGCATTCAGTACTTC
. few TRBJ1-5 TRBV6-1 CASSGGVLSNQPQHF TGTGCCAGCAGTGGGGGGGTGTTGAGCAATCAGCCCCAGCATTTT
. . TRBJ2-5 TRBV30 CAWSVLLAEPQETQYF TGTGCCTGGAGTGTACTTCTGGCAGAACCTCAAGAGACCCAGTACTTC
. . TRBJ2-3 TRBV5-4 CASSRTGTDTQYF TGTGCCAGCAGCCGGACAGGCACAGATACGCAGTATTTT
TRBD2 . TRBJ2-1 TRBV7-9 CASSSGRPGNEQFF TGTGCCAGCAGTAGCGGGAGGCCAGGCAATGAGCAGTTCTTC
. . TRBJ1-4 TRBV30 CAWSARQAVSEKLFF TGTGCCTGGAGTGCCCGACAGGCGGTTTCTGAAAAACTGTTTTTT
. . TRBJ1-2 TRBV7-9 CASSLTRDDGYTF TGTGCCAGCAGCCTAACTAGGGACGATGGCTACACCTTC
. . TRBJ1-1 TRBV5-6 CASSASRDTEAFF TGTGCCAGCAGCGCGAGCCGGGACACTGAAGCTTTCTTT
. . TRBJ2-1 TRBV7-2 CASSPRGLILYNEQFF TGTGCCAGCAGCCCGAGGGGTCTTATATTGTACAATGAGCAGTTCTTC
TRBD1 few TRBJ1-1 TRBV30 CAWSTQDRGEAFF TGTGCCTGGAGCACGCAGGACAGGGGGGAAGCTTTCTTT
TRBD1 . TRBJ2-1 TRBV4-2 CASSLGTGEDEQFF TGTGCCAGCAGCCTCGGGACAGGGGAGGACGAGCAGTTCTTC
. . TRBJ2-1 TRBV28 CASSLQGNEQFF TGTGCCAGCAGCCTTCAGGGGAATGAGCAGTTCTTC
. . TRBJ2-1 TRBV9 CASSVGLINEQFF TGTGCCAGCAGCGTAGGACTTATCAATGAGCAGTTCTTC
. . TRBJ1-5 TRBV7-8 CASSSLLSNQPQHF TGTGCCAGCAGCTCCTTATTGAGCAATCAGCCCCAGCATTTT
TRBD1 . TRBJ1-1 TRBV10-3 CAIKDRETEAFF TGTGCCATCAAGGACAGGGAGACTGAAGCTTTCTTT
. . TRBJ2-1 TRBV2 CASSGESSYNEQFF TGTGCCAGCAGTGGAGAAAGCTCCTACAATGAGCAGTTCTTC
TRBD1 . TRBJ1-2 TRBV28 CASTTPGTGAIGYTF TGTGCCAGCACCACTCCCGGGACAGGGGCAATTGGCTACACCTTC
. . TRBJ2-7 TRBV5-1 CASSLDLWRTTYEQYF TGCGCCAGCAGCTTGGACCTATGGCGGACCACCTACGAGCAGTACTTC
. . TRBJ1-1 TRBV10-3 CATSPGTEAFF TGTGCCACGAGTCCGGGAACTGAAGCTTTCTTT